Each of the 21 T cell receptor beta chains below was sequenced from the same sample in a study of T cells after yellow fever vaccination (dated by TCRdb to between 2017 and 2020). In light of the paper, this sample's treatment or condition label describes: live attenuated yellow fever vaccine strain. The library came from 5' RACE. These reads were obtained on an Illumina HiSeq 2500. TCRdb cleaned the public reads at Q25 with fastp, built clones with MiXCR and kept in-frame beta chains. Each entry merges the rows of one CDR3 protein and shows their most common DNA and genes. This sample has approximately 600,000 distinct CDR3 sequences in its table, and approximately 13% of those were observed once. 15% of the sample rests with the top ten. Specimen: PBMCs, collected on the day of the yellow fever booster vaccination. Every receptor here comes from a man aged 25 to 40 who received the YFV17D yellow fever vaccine.

This clonotype was seen repeatedly, ten times or more. The chain links TRBV7-3 to TRBJ1-1, with D uncertain. V was trimmed by 1 base and J by 1 base, leaving 4 bases between them. The CDR3 loop spans 13 amino acids. The V gene's germline CDR1 is SGHTA and CDR2 FQGTGA. The chain's CDR3 is CASSLMGNTEAFF. Written as DNA, the CDR3 is TGTGCCAGCAGCTTAATGGGGAACACTGAAGCTTTCTTT.

V usage is TRBV20-1 and J usage is TRBJ2-3; 8 bases fit TRBD1. Germline V gene lookup returns CDR1 DFQATT and CDR2 SNEGSKA (reference sequence). The CDR3 spans 13 residues. V lost 6 bases, J lost 5 bases, and 7 bases stayed unmatched. Written as DNA, the CDR3 is TGCAGTGCAAGGGACAGGTGGAAAGATACGCAGTATTTT. Translation gives CSARDRWKDTQYF.

This clonotype has just a few counts. The chain employs TRBV29-1 and TRBJ1-1; D is unresolved. Germline V gene data show CDR1 as SQVTM and CDR2 as ANQGSEA. With 7 bases removed from V and 1 base from J, the gap between germline ends came to 16 bases. The length of the CDR3 is 14 residues. This chain's CDR3 is CSARTSRRNTEAFF. In DNA, the CDR3 is TGCAGCGCCCGGACTTCTAGGCGGAACACTGAAGCTTTCTTT.

The chain carries TRBV7-9 and TRBJ2-1; TRBD2 is a possible D gene (6 bases). Trimming pared 8 bases from V and 4 bases from J, leaving 15 bases between. Per the germline V gene, CDR1 is SEHNR and CDR2 is FQNEAQ (reference sequence). CDR3 length: 14 amino acids. CDR3 in DNA: TGTGCCAGCGGAGATTACGGGAGTTACAATGAGCAGTTCTTC. Its protein product is CASGDYGSYNEQFF.

The chain combines TRBV19 with TRBJ2-5; 11 bases are shared with TRBD1. CDR3 length: 15 amino acids. After removal of 4 bases from V and 4 bases from J, the junction contained 5 bases not matched to a gene. Looked up from germline, CDR1 is LNHDA and CDR2 is SQIVND (reference sequence). DNA for the CDR3: TGTGCCAGTAGTAGCGGACAGGGGGCACGAGAGACCCAGTACTTC. Protein sequence: CASSSGQGARETQYF. The full variable domain, rest sourced from reference TRBV19 and TRBJ2-5, is DGGITQSPKYLFRKEGQNVTLSCEQNLNHDAMYWYRQDPGQGLRLIYYSQIVNDFQKGDIAEGYSVSREKKESFPLTVTSAQKNPTAFYLCASSSGQGARETQYFGPGTRLLVL.

In this sample, this clonotype turned up a few times. The rearrangement links TRBV30 to TRBJ2-3, with unresolved D. Looked up from germline, CDR1 is GTSNPN and CDR2 is SVGIG (reference sequence). Trimming removed 0 bases at V and 1 base at J, with 8 bases between. This CDR3 comprises 14 residues. CDR3 DNA sequence: TGTGCCTGGAGTGTAGGTTTGGGCACAGATACGCAGTATTTT. This sequence encodes CAWSVGLGTDTQYF.

With regard to this clonotype: Germline is not matched at one junction end, which may reflect a read error. V gene TRBV19 combines with J gene TRBJ2-7, with 7 bases aligning to TRBD2. CDR1 and CDR2 from the germline V gene are LNHDA and SQIVND (reference sequence). This CDR3 is built from 14 residues. In DNA, the CDR3 is TGTGCGAGTACCGGGGGGAGCGGCTCCTACGAGCAGTACTTC. It specifies CASTGGSGSYEQYF.

Only a few counts were recorded for this clonotype. The chain is built from TRBV24-1 and TRBJ2-3, with unresolved D. V lost 3 bases and J 6 bases, leaving 3 bases between the germline ends. The CDR3 covers 11 residues. Germline V CDR1 and CDR2: KGHDR, SFDVKD. The CDR3 loop reads CATSDVDTQYF. Written as DNA, the CDR3 is TGTGCCACCAGTGATGTCGATACGCAGTATTTT.

As regards this clonotype: A junction boundary mismatches the germline segment, possibly from a read error. J is TRBJ2-5 and V is TRBV20-1, with 11 bases lining up with TRBD2. Germline CDR1 and CDR2: DFQATT and SNEGSKA (reference sequence). CDR3 length: 15 amino acids. The CDR3 coding sequence is TGCTGTGCAGCCTCGGCGACTAGCGGGGAAGAGACCCAGTACTTC. Translating gives CCAASATSGEETQYF.

This chain connects TRBV7-2 to TRBJ2-7; D possibly corresponds to TRBD1 (6 bases). From germline, CDR1 is SGHTA and CDR2 FQGNSA. This CDR3 comprises 14 residues. V gave up 5 bases and J gave up 4 bases, with 15 bases separating them. Written as DNA, the CDR3 is TGTGCCAGCAGCCTAACCGGGACAAAGTACGAGCAGTACTTC. It codes for CASSLTGTKYEQYF.

Comments on this clonotype: At one boundary the junction diverges from the germline segment, which might be a read error. The chain couples TRBV6-1 to TRBJ2-7; 8 positions match TRBD1. The germline V gene has CDR1 MNHNS and CDR2 SASEGT. The CDR3 runs 14 residues. The CDR3, as DNA: TGTGCCAGCAGACAGGACAGGGTCGGGATCGAGCAGAACTTC. Its translation is CASRQDRVGIEQNF.

J is TRBJ2-7 and V is TRBV4-3; perhaps TRBD1 as D (6 bases). Looked up from germline, CDR1 is LGHNA and CDR2 is YSLEER. The CDR3 is made up of 15 amino acids. V shed 1 base and J shed 5 bases, with 15 bases lying between them. The CDR3 loop is CASSQGPGEFNEQYF. The CDR3 DNA is TGCGCCAGCAGCCAAGGGCCAGGGGAATTCAACGAGCAGTACTTC.

This clonotype turned up a few times. CDR3 amino acids: CASKTPLAGAVSSHEQYF. The DNA of the CDR3 is TGTGCCAGCAAAACCCCACTAGCGGGAGCCGTCTCTTCCCACGAGCAGTACTTC. V gene TRBV28 combines with J gene TRBJ2-7, with 11 bases that match TRBD2. The CDR3 runs to 18 residues. The J segment lost 5 bases and the V segment lost 7 bases, leaving 19 bases of the junction unmatched. Germline assignment: CDR1 MDHEN and CDR2 SYDVKM.

The chain links TRBV14 to TRBJ2-7; no clear D. In germline, CDR1 is SGHDN, CDR2 FVKESK. The germline V and J ends were trimmed by 4 bases and 7 bases, with 8 bases remaining between them. The CDR3 is 11 amino acids. The CDR3 DNA reads as TGTGCCAGCAGCCGCACGCAGGAGCAGTACTTC. Translating gives CASSRTQEQYF.

This clonotype was counted only a few times. The chain uses TRBV28 and TRBJ2-3; TRBD2 agrees at 11 bases. The junction had 9 bases not matched to a gene; V was cut back by 3 bases and J by 1 base. CDR3 length: 18 residues. The germline gives CDR1 MDHEN, CDR2 SYDVKM. The CDR3 DNA reads as TGTGCCAGCAGTTTTGTTAGCGGGAGGGCCCCAGGCACAGATACGCAGTATTTT. Protein: CASSFVSGRAPGTDTQYF.

This chain uses TRBV7-6 with TRBJ1-1, with a possible D match to TRBD1 (5 bases). Germline CDR1 SGHVS, CDR2 FNYEAQ. V lost 4 bases, J lost 5 bases, and 11 bases lay in between. This CDR3 is built from 13 residues. The CDR3 reads CASSSRGETEAFF. The DNA of the CDR3 is TGTGCCAGCAGCTCCAGAGGGGAGACTGAAGCTTTCTTT.

The chain carries TRBV4-3 and TRBJ2-7; no reliable D call. V was cut by 1 base and J by 6 bases, with 10 bases left in between. Looked up from germline, CDR1 is LGHNA and CDR2 is YSLEER. The CDR3 extends over 13 amino acids. The CDR3 region has the DNA TGCGCCAGCAGCCAAGCGCAGGTGGGCGAGCAGTACTTC. Amino acids: CASSQAQVGEQYF.

This clonotype has just a few counts. The V call is TRBV19, the J call TRBJ1-5, with D unresolved. The V and J ends lost 7 bases and 0 bases respectively, with 7 bases between them. Per germline, CDR1 LNHDA and CDR2 SQIVND (reference sequence). This CDR3 region has 13 residues. Here the CDR3 DNA reads TGTGCCAGTAATTATCGTAGCAATCAGCCCCAGCATTTT. Protein product: CASNYRSNQPQHF. Combining the CDR3 with reference TRBV19 and TRBJ1-5 gives the whole variable domain DGGITQSPKYLFRKEGQNVTLSCEQNLNHDAMYWYRQDPGQGLRLIYYSQIVNDFQKGDIAEGYSVSREKKESFPLTVTSAQKNPTAFYLCASNYRSNQPQHFGDGTRLSIL.

The chain links TRBV5-1 to TRBJ2-5, with 7 bases aligning to TRBD1. J was trimmed by 3 bases and V by 4 bases; bases with no gene match: 6. The length of the CDR3 is 14 residues. CDR1 is SGHRS, CDR2 YFSETQ, per germline. CDR3 residues: CASSASTGKETQYF. Here the CDR3 DNA reads TGCGCCAGCAGCGCCTCGACAGGGAAAGAGACCCAGTACTTC.

This clonotype has a handful of counts. The chain couples TRBV20-1 to TRBJ1-2; D ambiguous. The CDR3 covers 12 residues. V lost 2 bases to trimming and J lost 4 bases, with 8 bases between them. Looked up from germline, CDR1 is DFQATT and CDR2 is SNEGSKA (reference sequence). Here the CDR3 DNA reads TGCAGTGCTAGAACGGAGAGCTATGGCTACACCTTC. Translation: CSARTESYGYTF.

The rearrangement links TRBV9 to TRBJ2-7; 7 bases map to TRBD1. This CDR3 comprises 14 residues. Germline assignment: CDR1 SGDLS and CDR2 YYNGEE. The junction had 9 bases not matched to a gene; V was cut back by 5 bases and J by 4 bases. In DNA, the CDR3 is TGTGCCAGCAGTCTCGGGACAGCCGAATACGAGCAGTACTTC. Translation gives CASSLGTAEYEQYF. Based on the CDR3 plus reference TRBV9 and TRBJ2-7, the full variable domain is DSGVTQTPKHLITATGQRVTLRCSPRSGDLSVYWYQQSLDQGLQFLIQYYNGEERAKGNILERFSAQQFPDLHSELNLSSLELGDSALYFCASSLGTAEYEQYFGPGTRLTVT.